One sample yielded the 11 T cell receptor beta chains listed below, sequenced in a study of T-cell memory formation after mild COVID-19 (dated by TCRdb to about 2021). Library prep was done by 5' RACE. TCRdb shows the sequencer as Illumina NovaSeq 6000. TCRdb reprocessing: public reads trimmed at Q25 with fastp, clones called with MiXCR, in-frame beta chains kept. Identical CDR3 protein sequences are pooled into one entry, listed with their most common genes and DNA. This sample is represented by about 600,000 distinct CDR3 sequences; about a fifth of them were singletons. Of the sample, around 7.7% falls within the top ten clones. The sample comprised PBMCs or a T cell subset sorted from them (not recorded which). The receptor source for this set is an adult woman who had mild COVID-19 (a few samples of this study predate the infection). The sample titles of this study are shuffled in the database, so cell type and time point are left out; the donor was told from shared clones.

In this sample, this clonotype turned up many times. This chain links TRBV14 with TRBJ2-1; TRBD1 aligns across 7 bases. The germline V gene encodes CDR1 SGHDN and CDR2 FVKESK. V shed 4 bases and J 9 bases; nucleotides not matched to a gene: 15. The CDR3 length is 16 residues. The CDR3 DNA reads TGTGCCAGCAGCCTGTGGACAGGCGGCTCGAGCGGTGAGCAGTTCTTC. Its protein is CASSLWTGGSSGEQFF.

The rearrangement uses TRBV23-1 and TRBJ2-3; the D call may be TRBD1 or TRBD2 (5 bases each). TRBV23-1 is an ORF for which the function is uncertain. The CDR3 loop spans 14 amino acids. V was shortened by 8 bases and J by 4 bases, with 16 bases between the two germline ends. The CDR3 coding sequence is TGCGCCAGCTCAACGGGAAGGGGTCCAGATACGCAGTATTTT. This translates into CASSTGRGPDTQYF.

This clonotype was counted only a few times. The chain employs TRBV12-3 or TRBV12-4 and TRBJ2-7, with 9 bases aligning to TRBD1. J gave up 0 bases and V 6 bases, and 9 bases lay outside the gene matches. The CDR3 is 16 amino acids. In DNA, the CDR3 is TGTGCCAGCAGCCGCAGGACAGGGGAGGGCTCCTACGAGCAGTACTTC. It specifies CASSRRTGEGSYEQYF.

The rearrangement links TRBV9 to TRBJ1-1; no reliable D call. In germline, CDR1 is SGDLS, CDR2 YYNGEE. This CDR3 is built from 15 residues. Trimming left V 0 bases short and J 0 bases short, with 9 bases between. CDR3 sequence (DNA): TGTGCCAGCAGCGTAGTCAGCCACATGAACACTGAAGCTTTCTTT. It translates to CASSVVSHMNTEAFF.

V gene TRBV20-1 combines with J gene TRBJ1-6; 9 bases are a match to TRBD1. V shed 6 bases and J 8 bases; nucleotides not matched to a gene: 5. The CDR3 is made up of 13 amino acids. The germline V gene has CDR1 DFQATT and CDR2 SNEGSKA (reference sequence). The CDR3 nucleotides are TGCAGTGCGGAGGGACAGGGATATTCACCCCTCCACTTT. Translating gives CSAEGQGYSPLHF.

This clonotype was counted once. V and J are TRBV21-1 and TRBJ2-7. TRBV21-1 constitutes a pseudogene. This CDR3 region has 15 residues. The CDR3 here is CASSKARSVANEQYF. CDR3 DNA: TGTGCCAGCAGCAAAGCGCGATCCGTGGCGAACGAGCAGTACTTC.

This clonotype was counted between two and nine times. The chain has TRBV12-3 or TRBV12-4 and TRBJ1-1, with D maybe TRBD1 (5 bases). V shed 3 bases and J shed 2 bases, with 10 bases lying between them. The CDR3 is 14 residues long. The CDR3 nucleotides are TGTGCCAGCAGTTTCCGCAGGGATAACACTGAAGCTTTCTTT. This sequence encodes CASSFRRDNTEAFF.

This clonotype was seen a handful of times. This sequence joins TRBV24-1 and TRBJ1-5; D uncertain. Per germline, CDR1 KGHDR and CDR2 SFDVKD. The V end lost 2 bases, the J end lost 0 bases, and 10 bases lay between the germline ends. The CDR3 extends over 16 amino acids. The CDR3 is CATSDSWSHSNQPQHF. The CDR3 region has the DNA TGTGCCACCAGTGATTCGTGGAGCCATAGCAATCAGCCCCAGCATTTT.

V is TRBV18 and J is TRBJ2-7, with a tentative D call TRBD2 (6 bases). The CDR3 has 17 residues. The germline V gene encodes CDR1 KGHSH and CDR2 LQKENI. V lost 2 bases to trimming and J lost 0 bases, with 17 bases between them. In nucleotides, the CDR3 is TGTGCCAGCTCACCAGGGCTTGCGGGGTTAAGCTCCTACGAGCAGTACTTC. Protein product: CASSPGLAGLSSYEQYF.

The chain uses TRBV27 and TRBJ1-6; D gene ambiguous. Germline lookup yields CDR1 MNHEY and CDR2 SMNVEV (reference sequence). V was trimmed by 2 bases and J by 9 bases, leaving 11 bases between them. This CDR3 has 14 residues. CDR3 residues: CASSLTLALSPLHF. CDR3 coding DNA: TGTGCCAGCAGTTTAACCCTAGCCCTTTCACCCCTCCACTTT.

The rearrangement joins TRBV12-3 or TRBV12-4 to TRBJ2-3, with D maybe TRBD1 (6 bases). Trimming shortened V by 5 bases and J by 5 bases, and 17 bases separated the two germline ends. The CDR3 is 15 amino acids. The CDR3 loop is CASSPQGSREDTQYF. In nucleotides, the CDR3 is TGTGCCAGCAGTCCTCAGGGGTCCCGGGAAGATACGCAGTATTTT.